The rows below give T cell receptor beta chains drawn from one sample of a study of cytomegalovirus exposure and HLA in healthy donors. Here immunoSEQ multiplex PCR was the method, and the copy in TCRdb shows in-frame clones only, minus some. The sample yields under 200,000 clones, approximately 77% seen once. The sample consisted of PBMCs. Receptors originate from a male donor in good health and CMV-seropositive. Each CDR3 is given with its conserved first and last residue. Each record gives: CDR3 length, V gene, J gene, clone size, D gene, CDR3 protein, CDR3 DNA. D genes are given only for firm matches. Clone size is not always given. Where it is, it says once, few, many or a class for expanded clones.

length: 13; V: TRBV5-1; J: TRBJ1-1; size: .; D: TRBD1; CDR3: CASSFGTGEEAFF; DNA: TGCGCCAGCAGCTTTGGCACAGGGGAAGAAGCTTTCTTT
length: 15; V: TRBV25-1; J: TRBJ1-4; size: .; D: TRBD1; CDR3: CASSPDRDQPEKLFF; DNA: TGTGCCAGCAGTCCCGACAGGGACCAACCTGAAAAACTGTTTTTT
length: 13; V: TRBV10-2; J: TRBJ1-1; size: .; D: .; CDR3: CASVSPDNTEAFF; DNA: TGCGCCAGCGTGTCGCCAGATAACACTGAAGCTTTCTTT
length: 16; V: TRBV9; J: TRBJ2-3; size: .; D: TRBD2; CDR3: CASSVEGGGYADTQYF; DNA: TGTGCCAGCAGCGTAGAAGGCGGGGGGTACGCAGATACGCAGTATTTT
length: 13; V: TRBV5-1; J: TRBJ1-1; size: .; D: .; CDR3: CASSPTGNTEAFF; DNA: TGCGCCAGCAGCCCAACAGGGAATACTGAAGCTTTCTTT
length: 11; V: TRBV6-5; J: TRBJ1-1; size: few; D: .; CDR3: CASSSDSEAFF; DNA: TGTGCCAGCAGTTCGGACAGCGAAGCTTTCTTT
length: 15; V: TRBV9; J: TRBJ1-4; size: .; D: .; CDR3: CASNRRAYGDEKLFF; DNA: TGTGCCAGCAACCGCAGGGCCTATGGGGATGAAAAACTGTTTTTT
length: 13; V: TRBV7-9; J: TRBJ1-3; size: .; D: .; CDR3: CAFHGKSGNTIYF; DNA: TGTGCCTTCCACGGGAAATCTGGAAACACCATATATTTT
length: 12; V: TRBV10-3; J: TRBJ1-1; size: .; D: .; CDR3: CATSTVNTEAFF; DNA: TGTGCCACTTCGACAGTGAACACTGAAGCTTTCTTT
length: 19; V: TRBV7-9; J: TRBJ2-1; size: .; D: TRBD1; CDR3: CASRIGRDRGPPAGEEQFF; DNA: TGTGCCAGCCGGATCGGGCGGGACAGGGGTCCCCCAGCGGGGGAGGAGCAGTTCTTC
length: 14; V: TRBV6-1; J: TRBJ1-2; size: .; D: .; CDR3: CASSASRQNYGYTF; DNA: TGTGCCAGCAGTGCAAGCAGGCAGAACTATGGCTACACCTTC
length: 14; V: TRBV30; J: TRBJ2-3; size: .; D: TRBD1; CDR3: CAWSSDRSTDTQYF; DNA: TGTGCCTGGAGCTCGGACAGGAGCACAGATACGCAGTATTTT
length: 14; V: TRBV7-8; J: TRBJ1-1; size: .; D: .; CDR3: CASSPRLTRVEAFF; DNA: TGTGCCAGCAGCCCTAGATTGACCCGGGTTGAAGCTTTCTTT
length: 14; V: TRBV7-9; J: TRBJ1-4; size: .; D: TRBD1; CDR3: CASSDRGTNEKLFF; DNA: TGTGCCAGCAGTGACAGGGGTACTAATGAAAAACTGTTTTTT